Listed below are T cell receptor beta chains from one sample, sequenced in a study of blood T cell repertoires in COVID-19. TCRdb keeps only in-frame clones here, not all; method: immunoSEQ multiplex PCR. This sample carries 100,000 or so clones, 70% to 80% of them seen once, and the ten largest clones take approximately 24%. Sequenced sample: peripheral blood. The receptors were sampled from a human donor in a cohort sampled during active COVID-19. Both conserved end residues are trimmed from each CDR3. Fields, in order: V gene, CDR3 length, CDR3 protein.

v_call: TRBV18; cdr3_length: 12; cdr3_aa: ASSPGGYQETQY
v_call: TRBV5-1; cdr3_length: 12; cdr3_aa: ASSLAVSYNEQF
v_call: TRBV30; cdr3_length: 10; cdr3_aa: AWSGGAYGYT
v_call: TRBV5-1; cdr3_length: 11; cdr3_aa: ASSLGGVNEQF
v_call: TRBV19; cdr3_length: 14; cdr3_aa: ASAPPGVVGTDTQY
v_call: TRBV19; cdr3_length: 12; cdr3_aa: ASSGGGPNNEQF
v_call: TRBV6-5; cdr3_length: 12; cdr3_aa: ASSRGRAPETQY
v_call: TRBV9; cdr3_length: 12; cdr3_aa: ASSVGLADYEQY
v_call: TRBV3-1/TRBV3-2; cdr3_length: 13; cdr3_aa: ASSSPDRGSSGYT
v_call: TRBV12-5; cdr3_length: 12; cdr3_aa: ASGSSGGQNIQY
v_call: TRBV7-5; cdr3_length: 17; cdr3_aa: ARSLASGLADFPIYEQY
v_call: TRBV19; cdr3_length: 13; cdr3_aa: ASSRSGGGGETQY
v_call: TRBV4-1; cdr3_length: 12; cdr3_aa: ASSQGDTVETQY
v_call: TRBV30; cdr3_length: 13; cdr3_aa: AWSGTSENTGELF
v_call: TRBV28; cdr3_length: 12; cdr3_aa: ASRPSGGARTQY
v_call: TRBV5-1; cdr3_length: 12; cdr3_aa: ASSLDSNGNTIY
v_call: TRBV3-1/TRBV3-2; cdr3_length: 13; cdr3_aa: ASSQGPEGSYEQY
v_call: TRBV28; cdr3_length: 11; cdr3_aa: ASSSVRSYEQY
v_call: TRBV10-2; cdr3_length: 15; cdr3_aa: ASRATSAYTGSYEQY
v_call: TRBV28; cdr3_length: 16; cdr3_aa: ASKGTGEEFLGTDTQY
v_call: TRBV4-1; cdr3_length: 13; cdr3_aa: ASSSGTRSGDEQY
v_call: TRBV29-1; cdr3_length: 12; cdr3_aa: SVDLSGARETQY
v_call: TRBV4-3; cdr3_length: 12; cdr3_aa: ASSQSRDFDEAF
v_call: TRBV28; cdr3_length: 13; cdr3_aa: ASSLGGSMVVEQF
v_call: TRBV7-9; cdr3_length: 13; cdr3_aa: ASSLGPDMNTEAF
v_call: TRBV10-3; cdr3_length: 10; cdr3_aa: AISDREDGYT
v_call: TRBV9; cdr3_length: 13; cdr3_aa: ASNPTGFYTGELF
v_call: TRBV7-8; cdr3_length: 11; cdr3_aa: ASSLVGKETQY
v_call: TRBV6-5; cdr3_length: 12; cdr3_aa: ASTPDRASQPQH
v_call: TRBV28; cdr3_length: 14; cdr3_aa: ASSTQLQGNGNTIY
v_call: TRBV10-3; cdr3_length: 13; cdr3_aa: AISDGAGAQETQY
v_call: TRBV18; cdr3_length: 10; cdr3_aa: ASSPEQETQY
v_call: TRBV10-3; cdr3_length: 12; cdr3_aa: AISRQGQSDTQY
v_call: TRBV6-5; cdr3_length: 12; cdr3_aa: ASSYDSGNTEAF
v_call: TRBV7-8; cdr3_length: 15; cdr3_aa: ASNIPGQGSRNTEAF
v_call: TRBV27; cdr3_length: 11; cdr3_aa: ASSPSGPPSGF